Presented here are 5 T cell receptor beta chains from one specimen sequenced in a study of early T cells in non-severe SARS-CoV-2 infection. TCRdb reanalysed the 5' RACE reads using MiXCR and keeps one entry per CDR3 protein. The sample includes roughly 77,000 distinct CDR3 sequences, about 12% of them seen just once. The sample consisted of whole blood. These receptors originate from an adult who was a healthcare worker with PCR-confirmed SARS-CoV-2 infection or an uninfected control (not recorded which).

DNA for the CDR3: TGTGCCACCAGTGCACATCGATCGGGGGGCAATGAGCAGTTCTTC. Protein product: CATSAHRSGGNEQFF. This rearrangement joins TRBV24-1 to TRBJ2-1; 7 nucleotides agree with TRBD2. The CDR3 has 15 amino acids. Germline values: CDR1 KGHDR, CDR2 SFDVKD. V lost 5 bases and J lost 6; bases outside the gene matches: 9.

This sequence joins TRBV7-2 and TRBJ2-4; TRBD1 matches 10 bases. Germline V lookup: CDR1 SGHTA, CDR2 FQGNSA. CDR3 length equals 17 residues. The J segment lost 6 bases and the V segment lost 3 bases, leaving 11 bases of the junction unmatched. CDR3 nucleotide sequence: TGTGCCAGCAGCTTCCGGGACAGGGGACGGTTTGGAAACATTCAGTACTTC. As protein: CASSFRDRGRFGNIQYF. Based on the CDR3 plus reference TRBV7-2 and TRBJ2-4, the full variable domain is GAGVSQSPSNKVTEKGKDVELRCDPISGHTALYWYRQSLGQGLEFLIYFQGNSAPDKSGLPSDRFSAERTGGSVSTLTIQRTQQEDSAVYLCASSFRDRGRFGNIQYFGAGTRLSVL.

This clonotype was observed a single time. The chain links TRBV11-1 to TRBJ2-1, with 9 bases lining up with TRBD2. CDR3 size: 16 residues. Looked up from germline, CDR1 is SGHAT and CDR2 is FQDESV (reference sequence). V lost 5 bases, J lost 5 bases, and 10 bases stayed unmatched. CDR3 in DNA: TGTGCCAGCAGCCTTTCAAGTAGCGGGAGACACAATGAGCAGTTCTTC. This gives the protein CASSLSSSGRHNEQFF. The variable domain in full, with the rest retrieved from reference TRBV11-1 and TRBJ2-1, is EAEVAQSPRYKITEKSQAVAFWCDPISGHATLYWYRQILGQGPELLVQFQDESVVDDSQLPKDRFSAERLKGVDSTLKIQPAELGDSAMYLCASSLSSSGRHNEQFFGPGTRLTVL.

The V gene is TRBV5-1, the J gene TRBJ2-1, with a possible D match to TRBD2 (6 bases). This CDR3 has 15 residues. Deletions cut 4 bases from V and 0 bases from J, with 11 bases between. Per germline, CDR1 SGHRS and CDR2 YFSETQ. CDR3 residues: CASSVGGSSYNEQFF. The CDR3 nucleotides read TGCGCCAGCAGCGTCGGGGGTAGCTCCTACAATGAGCAGTTCTTC.

A few counts support this clonotype. The chain has TRBV4-1 and TRBJ2-2; 13 bases agree with TRBD2. V dropped 8 bases and J dropped 7; count of bases not matched to a gene: 13. The CDR3 runs to 17 residues. Germline V CDR1 and CDR2: MGHRA, YSYEKL. The CDR3, as DNA: TGCGCCAGCGGGGGACTAGCGGGACCCAGTGCGGTCGGGGAGCTGTTTTTT. It encodes CASGGLAGPSAVGELFF.